This TCR beta chain was identified during a study of blood T cells in healthy people across ages. A sample-barcoded 5' primer and a J-beta primer mix were used in a second PCR of about 7 to 12 cycles. MiXCR, applied by TCRdb to the 5' RACE reads, yields one record per CDR3 protein. Among some 1,500,000 distinct CDR3 sequences listed, under 55% were seen once. This CDR3 is 16 amino acids long. Germline CDR1 is SGDLS and CDR2 is YYNGEE. V lost 3 bases, J lost 4 bases, and 10 bases stayed unmatched. Overall study findings and caveats: PBMCs left unsorted prevented a conclusive naive versus antigen-experienced comparison. Considered underestimates were the diversity estimates obtained from one million T cells. Roughly linear declines in TCR beta diversity per million T cells occurred with age.

This clonotype was seen only a few times. The antigen remains unidentified. The TCR was taken from a woman in her late teens or twenties in good health. The sequencing sample was made of blood. This chain connects TRBV9 to TRBJ2-4; 7 nucleotides agree with TRBD1. This CDR3 is CASSARVGQKKNIQYF. CDR3 nucleotides: TGTGCCAGCAGCGCCCGAGTGGGACAGAAAAAAAACATTCAGTACTTC.